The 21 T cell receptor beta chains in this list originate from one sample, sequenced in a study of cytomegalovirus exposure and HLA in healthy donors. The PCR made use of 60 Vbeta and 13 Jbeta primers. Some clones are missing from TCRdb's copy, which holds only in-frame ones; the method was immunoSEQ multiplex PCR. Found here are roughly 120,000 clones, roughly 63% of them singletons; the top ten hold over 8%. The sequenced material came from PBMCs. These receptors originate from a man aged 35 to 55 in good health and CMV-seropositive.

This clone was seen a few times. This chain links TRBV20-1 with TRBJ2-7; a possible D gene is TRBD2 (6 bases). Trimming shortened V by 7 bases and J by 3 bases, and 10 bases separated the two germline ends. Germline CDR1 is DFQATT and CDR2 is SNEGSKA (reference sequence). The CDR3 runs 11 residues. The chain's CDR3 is CSVRGIYEQYF. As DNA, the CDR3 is TGCAGTGTCCGGGGGATCTACGAGCAGTACTTC.

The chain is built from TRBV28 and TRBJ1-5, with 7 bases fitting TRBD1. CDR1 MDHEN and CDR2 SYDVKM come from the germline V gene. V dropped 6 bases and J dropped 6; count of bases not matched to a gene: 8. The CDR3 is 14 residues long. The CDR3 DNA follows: TGTGCCAGCAGCCAATCAGGGGGTGTTCAGCCCCAGCATTTT. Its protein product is CASSQSGGVQPQHF.

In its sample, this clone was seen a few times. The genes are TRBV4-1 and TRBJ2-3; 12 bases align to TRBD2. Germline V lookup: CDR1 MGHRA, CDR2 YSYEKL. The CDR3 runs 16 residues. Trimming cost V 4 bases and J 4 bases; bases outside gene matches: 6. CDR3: CASSLRLAGAPDTQYF. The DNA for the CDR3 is TGCGCCAGCAGCCTCCGACTAGCGGGAGCCCCAGATACGCAGTATTTT.

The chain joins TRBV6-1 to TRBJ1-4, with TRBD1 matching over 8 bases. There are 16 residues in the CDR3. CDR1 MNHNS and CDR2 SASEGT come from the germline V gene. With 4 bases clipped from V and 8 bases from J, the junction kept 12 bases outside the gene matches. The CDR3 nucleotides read TGTGCCAGCAGTGGCACCGGGACAGGAAATGGGGAAAAACTGTTTTTT. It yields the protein CASSGTGTGNGEKLFF.

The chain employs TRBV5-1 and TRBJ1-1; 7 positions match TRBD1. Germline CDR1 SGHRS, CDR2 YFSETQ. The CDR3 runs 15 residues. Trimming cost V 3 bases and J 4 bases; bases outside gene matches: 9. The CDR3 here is CASSSKGARGTEAFF. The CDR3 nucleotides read TGCGCCAGCAGCTCAAAGGGGGCGCGGGGCACTGAAGCTTTCTTT. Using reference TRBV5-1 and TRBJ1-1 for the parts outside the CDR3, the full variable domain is KAGVTQTPRYLIKTRGQQVTLSCSPISGHRSVSWYQQTPGQGLQFLFEYFSETQRNKGNFPGRFSGRQFSNSRSEMNVSTLELGDSALYLCASSSKGARGTEAFFGQGTRLTVV.

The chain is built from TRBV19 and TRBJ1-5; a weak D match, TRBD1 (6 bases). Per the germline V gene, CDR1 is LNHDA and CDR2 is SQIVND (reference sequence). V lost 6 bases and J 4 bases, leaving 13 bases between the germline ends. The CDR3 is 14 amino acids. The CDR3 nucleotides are TGTGCCAGTAGGCCGATAGGGGGAAATCAGCCCCAGCATTTT. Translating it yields CASRPIGGNQPQHF.

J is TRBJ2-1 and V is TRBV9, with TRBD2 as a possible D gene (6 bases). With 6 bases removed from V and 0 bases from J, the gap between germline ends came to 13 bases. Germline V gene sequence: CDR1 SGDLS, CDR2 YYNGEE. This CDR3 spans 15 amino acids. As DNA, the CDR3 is TGTGCCAGCAACCTCGCGGGAAGCTCCTACAATGAGCAGTTCTTC. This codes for CASNLAGSSYNEQFF. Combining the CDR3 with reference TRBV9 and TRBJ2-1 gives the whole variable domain DSGVTQTPKHLITATGQRVTLRCSPRSGDLSVYWYQQSLDQGLQFLIQYYNGEERAKGNILERFSAQQFPDLHSELNLSSLELGDSALYFCASNLAGSSYNEQFFGPGTRLTVL.

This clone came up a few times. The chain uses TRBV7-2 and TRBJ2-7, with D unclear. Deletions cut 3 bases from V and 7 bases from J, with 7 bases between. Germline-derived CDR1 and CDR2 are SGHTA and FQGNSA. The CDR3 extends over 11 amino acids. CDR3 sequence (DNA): TGTGCCAGCAGCTTTGTCTCTGAGCAGTACTTC. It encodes CASSFVSEQYF.

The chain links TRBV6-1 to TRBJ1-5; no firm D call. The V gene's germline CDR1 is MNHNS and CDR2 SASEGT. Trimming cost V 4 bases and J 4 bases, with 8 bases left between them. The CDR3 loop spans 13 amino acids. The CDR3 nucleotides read TGTGCCAGCAGTGTCCGAGGTAATCAGCCCCAGCATTTT. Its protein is CASSVRGNQPQHF.

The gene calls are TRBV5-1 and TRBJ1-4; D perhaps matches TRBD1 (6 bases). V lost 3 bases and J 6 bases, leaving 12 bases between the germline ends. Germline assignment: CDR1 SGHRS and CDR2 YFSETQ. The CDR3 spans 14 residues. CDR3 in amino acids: CASSSQGSHEKLFF. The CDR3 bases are TGCGCCAGCAGCTCTCAGGGGAGCCATGAAAAACTGTTTTTT.

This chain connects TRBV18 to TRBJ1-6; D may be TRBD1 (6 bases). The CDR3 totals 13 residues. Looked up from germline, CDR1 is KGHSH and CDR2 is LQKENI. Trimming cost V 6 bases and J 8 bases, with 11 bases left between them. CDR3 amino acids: CASSWDTYSPLHF. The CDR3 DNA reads TGTGCCAGCTCCTGGGACACCTATTCACCCCTCCACTTT.

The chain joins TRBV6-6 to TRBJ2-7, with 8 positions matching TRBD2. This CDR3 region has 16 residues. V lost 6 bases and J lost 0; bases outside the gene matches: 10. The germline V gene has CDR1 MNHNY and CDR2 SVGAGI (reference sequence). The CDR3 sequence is CASRPGGSGISYEQYF. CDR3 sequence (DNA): TGTGCCAGCAGACCTGGTGGTAGCGGGATCTCCTACGAGCAGTACTTC.

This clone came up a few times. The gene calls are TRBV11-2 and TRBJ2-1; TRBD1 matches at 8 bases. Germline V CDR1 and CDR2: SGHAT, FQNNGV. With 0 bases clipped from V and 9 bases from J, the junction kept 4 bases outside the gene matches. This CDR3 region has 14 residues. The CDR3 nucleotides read TGTGCCAGCAGCTTAGAGCTTGACAGGGGTGAGCAGTTCTTC. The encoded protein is CASSLELDRGEQFF.

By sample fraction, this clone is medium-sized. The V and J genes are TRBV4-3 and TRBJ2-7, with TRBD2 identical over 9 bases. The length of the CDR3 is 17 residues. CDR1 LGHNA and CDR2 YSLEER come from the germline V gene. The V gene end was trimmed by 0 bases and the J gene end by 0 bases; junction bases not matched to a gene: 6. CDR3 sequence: CASSQDLPTSGSYEQYF. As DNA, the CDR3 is TGCGCCAGCAGCCAAGACCTCCCGACTAGCGGCTCCTACGAGCAGTACTTC.

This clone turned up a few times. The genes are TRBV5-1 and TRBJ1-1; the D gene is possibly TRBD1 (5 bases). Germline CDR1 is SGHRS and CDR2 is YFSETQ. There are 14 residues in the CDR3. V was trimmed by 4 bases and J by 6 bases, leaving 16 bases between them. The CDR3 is CASSMMGGSAEAFF. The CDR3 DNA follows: TGCGCCAGCAGCATGATGGGGGGGAGCGCTGAAGCTTTCTTT.

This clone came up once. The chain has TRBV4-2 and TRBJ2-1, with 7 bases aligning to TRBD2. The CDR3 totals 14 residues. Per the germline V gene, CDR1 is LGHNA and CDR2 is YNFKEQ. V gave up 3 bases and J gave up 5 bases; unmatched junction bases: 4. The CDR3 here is CASSQGGAHNEQFF. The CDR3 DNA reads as TGTGCCAGCAGCCAGGGAGGGGCCCACAATGAGCAGTTCTTC.

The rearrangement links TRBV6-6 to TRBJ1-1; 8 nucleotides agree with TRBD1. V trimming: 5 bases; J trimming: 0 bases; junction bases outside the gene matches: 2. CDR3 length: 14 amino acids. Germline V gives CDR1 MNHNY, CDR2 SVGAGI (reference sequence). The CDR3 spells CASSRQGLNTEAFF. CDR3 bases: TGTGCCAGCAGTCGACAGGGGTTGAACACTGAAGCTTTCTTT.

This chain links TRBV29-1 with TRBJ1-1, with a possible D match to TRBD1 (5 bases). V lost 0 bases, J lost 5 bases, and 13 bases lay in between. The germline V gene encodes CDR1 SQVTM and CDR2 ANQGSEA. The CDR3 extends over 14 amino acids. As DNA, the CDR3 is TGCAGCGTTGAAGAGCAGGGCAGGTGGACTGAAGCTTTCTTT. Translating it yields CSVEEQGRWTEAFF.

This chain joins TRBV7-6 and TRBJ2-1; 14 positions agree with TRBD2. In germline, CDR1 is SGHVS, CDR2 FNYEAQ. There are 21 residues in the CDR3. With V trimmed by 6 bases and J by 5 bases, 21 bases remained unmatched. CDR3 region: CASSQGFESGTSGRTNNEQFF. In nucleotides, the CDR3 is TGTGCCAGCAGTCAAGGGTTCGAAAGCGGGACTAGCGGGAGAACGAACAATGAGCAGTTCTTC.

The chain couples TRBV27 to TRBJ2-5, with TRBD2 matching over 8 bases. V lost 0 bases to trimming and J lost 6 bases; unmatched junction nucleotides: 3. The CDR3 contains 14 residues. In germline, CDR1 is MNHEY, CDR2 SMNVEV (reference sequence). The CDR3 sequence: CASSLSGGVKTQYF. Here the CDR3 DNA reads TGTGCCAGCAGTTTATCCGGGGGGGTGAAGACCCAGTACTTC.

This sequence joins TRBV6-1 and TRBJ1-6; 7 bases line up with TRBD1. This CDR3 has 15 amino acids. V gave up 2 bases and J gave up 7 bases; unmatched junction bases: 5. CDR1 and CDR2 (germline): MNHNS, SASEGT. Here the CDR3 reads CASSEMGTVNSPLHF. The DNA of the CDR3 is TGTGCCAGCAGTGAAATGGGGACAGTAAATTCACCCCTCCACTTT.